This TCR beta chain was sequenced in a study of response to subunit inactivated influenza vaccine. Study observations and caveats: Seasonal influenza vaccination, on each occasion, was suggested by the authors to recruit few new T cells.

TCRdb itself ran the RT-PCR reads through MiXCR, one entry per CDR3 protein. The sample has about 190,000 distinct CDR3 sequences, around an eighth seen once. The CDR3 is 15 amino acids. CDR1 is DFQATT and CDR2 is SNEGSKA in the germline V gene (reference sequence). Details on this clonotype: What it binds is unknown. A read error may produce the germline difference seen at one junction end.

The receptor was isolated from a man in his fifties or sixties who received an inactivated influenza vaccine. The sample consisted of CD8+ T cells sorted from PBMCs, taken about 5 days after vaccination. The chain couples TRBV20-1 to TRBJ2-1, with 12 bases that match TRBD2. CDR3 protein: CTAFDLAGGFGEQFF. CDR3 in DNA: TGCACTGCTTTCGATCTAGCGGGAGGGTTCGGTGAGCAGTTCTTC.